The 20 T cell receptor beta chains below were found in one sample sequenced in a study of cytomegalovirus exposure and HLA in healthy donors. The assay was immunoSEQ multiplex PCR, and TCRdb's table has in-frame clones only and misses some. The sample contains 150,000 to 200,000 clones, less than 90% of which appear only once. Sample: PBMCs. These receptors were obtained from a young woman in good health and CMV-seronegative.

The DNA of the CDR3 is TGCGCCAGCAGCCCTCAGGGGGCGAGTGGAGCCAAAAACATTCAGTACTTC. The encoded protein is CASSPQGASGAKNIQYF. The V gene is TRBV5-1, the J gene TRBJ2-4, with 8 positions matching TRBD1. Germline V gene lookup returns CDR1 SGHRS and CDR2 YFSETQ. The CDR3 is made up of 17 amino acids. V shed 4 bases and J 0 bases; nucleotides not matched to a gene: 9. Drawing the rest from reference TRBV5-1 and TRBJ2-4, the complete variable domain is KAGVTQTPRYLIKTRGQQVTLSCSPISGHRSVSWYQQTPGQGLQFLFEYFSETQRNKGNFPGRFSGRQFSNSRSEMNVSTLELGDSALYLCASSPQGASGAKNIQYFGAGTRLSVL.

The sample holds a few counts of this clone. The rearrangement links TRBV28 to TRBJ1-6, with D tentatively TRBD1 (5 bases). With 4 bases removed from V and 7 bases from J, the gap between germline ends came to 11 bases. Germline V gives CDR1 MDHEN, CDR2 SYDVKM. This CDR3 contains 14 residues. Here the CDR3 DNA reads TGTGCCAGCAGTTCCGGGACTGTGAATTCACCCCTCCACTTT. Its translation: CASSSGTVNSPLHF.

The CDR3 is CASSPYRDSTYNEQFF. The DNA of the CDR3 is TGTGCCAGCAGTCCCTACCGGGACTCCACCTACAATGAGCAGTTCTTC. This rearrangement joins TRBV27 to TRBJ2-1; a possible D gene is TRBD2 (6 bases). The germline V gene encodes CDR1 MNHEY and CDR2 SMNVEV (reference sequence). This CDR3 has 16 amino acids. The V end was cut by 5 bases, the J end by 2 bases, with 16 bases between.

For the CDR3, the DNA is TGTGCCTGGAGACGCCAACAGGGGGAAAATGAAAAACTGTTTTTT. It specifies CAWRRQQGENEKLFF. The chain uses TRBV30 and TRBJ1-4; TRBD1 agrees at 8 bases. V shed 3 bases, J shed 5 bases, and the junction held 8 bases outside the gene matches. The germline V gene has CDR1 GTSNPN and CDR2 SVGIG (reference sequence). This CDR3 is 15 amino acids long.

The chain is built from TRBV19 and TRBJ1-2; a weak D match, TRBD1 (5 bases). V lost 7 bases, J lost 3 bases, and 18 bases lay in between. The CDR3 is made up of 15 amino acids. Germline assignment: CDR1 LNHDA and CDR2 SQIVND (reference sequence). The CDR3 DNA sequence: TGTGCCAGTAATGGCGGGGACGCTGGGGACTATGGCTACACCTTC. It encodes CASNGGDAGDYGYTF.

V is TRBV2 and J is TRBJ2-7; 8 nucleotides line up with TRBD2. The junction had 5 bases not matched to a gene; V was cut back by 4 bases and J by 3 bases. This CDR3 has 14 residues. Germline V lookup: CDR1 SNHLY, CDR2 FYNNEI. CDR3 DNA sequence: TGTGCCAGCAGTGGGACTAGCCGCAACTACGAGCAGTACTTC. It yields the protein CASSGTSRNYEQYF.

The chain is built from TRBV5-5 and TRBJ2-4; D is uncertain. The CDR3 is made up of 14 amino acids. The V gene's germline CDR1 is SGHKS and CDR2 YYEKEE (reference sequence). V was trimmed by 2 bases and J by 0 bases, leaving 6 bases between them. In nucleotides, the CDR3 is TGTGCCAGCAGCTTACCTATAGCCAAAAACATTCAGTACTTC. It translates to CASSLPIAKNIQYF.

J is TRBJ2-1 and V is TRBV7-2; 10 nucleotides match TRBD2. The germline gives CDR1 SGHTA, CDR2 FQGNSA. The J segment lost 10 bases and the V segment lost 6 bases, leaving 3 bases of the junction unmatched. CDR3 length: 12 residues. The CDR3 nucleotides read TGTGCCAGCAGTTTACTAGCGGGGGAGCAGTTCTTC. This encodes CASSLLAGEQFF.

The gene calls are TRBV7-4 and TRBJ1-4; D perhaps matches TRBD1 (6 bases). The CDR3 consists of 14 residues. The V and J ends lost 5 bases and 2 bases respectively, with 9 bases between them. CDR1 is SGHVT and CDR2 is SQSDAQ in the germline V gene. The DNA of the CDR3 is TGTGCCAGCAGCGTGCAGGGGACTAATGAAAAACTGTTTTTT. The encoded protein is CASSVQGTNEKLFF. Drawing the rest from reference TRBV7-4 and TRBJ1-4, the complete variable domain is GAGVSQSPRYKVAKRGRDVALRCDSISGHVTLYWYRQTLGQGSEVLTYSQSDAQRDKSGRPSGRFSAERPERSVSTLKIQRTEQGDSAVYLCASSVQGTNEKLFFGSGTQLSVL.

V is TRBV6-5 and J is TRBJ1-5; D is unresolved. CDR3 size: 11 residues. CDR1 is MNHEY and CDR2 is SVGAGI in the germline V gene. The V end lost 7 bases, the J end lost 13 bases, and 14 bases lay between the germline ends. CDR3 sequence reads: CASTSHPGQHF. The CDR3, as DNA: TGTGCCAGCACCTCCCACCCGGGACAGCATTTT.

The CDR3 protein is CASSEGGVGTGRGQPQHF. The CDR3 coding sequence is TGTGCCAGCAGTGAGGGGGGGGTTGGAACAGGTAGGGGTCAGCCCCAGCATTTT. The rearrangement joins TRBV25-1 to TRBJ1-5; possibly TRBD1 for D (5 bases). This CDR3 has 18 amino acids. The germline V and J ends were trimmed by 3 bases and 6 bases, with 24 bases remaining between them. Germline CDR1 is MGHDK and CDR2 is SYGVNS.

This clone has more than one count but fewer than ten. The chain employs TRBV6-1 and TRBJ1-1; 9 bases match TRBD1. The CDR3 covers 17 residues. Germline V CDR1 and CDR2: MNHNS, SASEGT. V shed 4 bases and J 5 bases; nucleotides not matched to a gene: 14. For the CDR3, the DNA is TGTGCCAGCAGTGCGCTGACAGGGGGGTTCGCGCGGACTGAAGCTTTCTTT. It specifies CASSALTGGFARTEAFF.

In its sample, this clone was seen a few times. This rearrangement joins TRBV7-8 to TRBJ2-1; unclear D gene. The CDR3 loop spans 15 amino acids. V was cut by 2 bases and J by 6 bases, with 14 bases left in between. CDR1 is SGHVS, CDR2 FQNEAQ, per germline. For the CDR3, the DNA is TGTGCCAGCAGCTTACTTGGCGTGGGCCTCAATGAGCAGTTCTTC. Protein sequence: CASSLLGVGLNEQFF.

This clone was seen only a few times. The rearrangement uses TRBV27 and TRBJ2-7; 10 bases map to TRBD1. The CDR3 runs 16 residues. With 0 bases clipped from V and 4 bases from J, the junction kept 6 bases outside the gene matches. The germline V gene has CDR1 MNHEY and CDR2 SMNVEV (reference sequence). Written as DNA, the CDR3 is TGTGCCAGCAGTTTATCAAAGACAGGGGGCCGTTACGAGCAGTACTTC. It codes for CASSLSKTGGRYEQYF.

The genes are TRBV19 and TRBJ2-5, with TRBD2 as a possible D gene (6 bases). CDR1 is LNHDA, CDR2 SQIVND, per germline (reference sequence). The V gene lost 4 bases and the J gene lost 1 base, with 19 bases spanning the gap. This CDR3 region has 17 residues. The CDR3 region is CASSSPFRGGTQETQYF. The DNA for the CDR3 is TGTGCCAGTAGTAGTCCCTTCCGTGGGGGGACCCAAGAGACCCAGTACTTC.

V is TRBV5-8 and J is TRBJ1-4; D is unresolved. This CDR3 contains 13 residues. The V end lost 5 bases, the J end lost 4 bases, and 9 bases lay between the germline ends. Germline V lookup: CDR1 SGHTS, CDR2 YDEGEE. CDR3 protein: CASRRGLNEKLFF. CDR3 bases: TGTGCCAGCAGGCGTGGGCTTAATGAAAAACTGTTTTTT.

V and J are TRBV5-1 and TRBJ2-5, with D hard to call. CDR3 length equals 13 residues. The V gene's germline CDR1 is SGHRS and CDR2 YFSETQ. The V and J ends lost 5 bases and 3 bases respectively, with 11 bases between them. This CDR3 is CASRTALKETQYF. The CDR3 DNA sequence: TGCGCCAGCAGAACAGCCTTGAAAGAGACCCAGTACTTC. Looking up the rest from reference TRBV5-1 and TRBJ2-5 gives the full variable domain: KAGVTQTPRYLIKTRGQQVTLSCSPISGHRSVSWYQQTPGQGLQFLFEYFSETQRNKGNFPGRFSGRQFSNSRSEMNVSTLELGDSALYLCASRTALKETQYFGPGTRLLVL.

In DNA, the CDR3 is TGTGCCAGCAGTAGGGATACTAGCGGCTACAATGAGCAGTTCTTC. It specifies CASSRDTSGYNEQFF. The chain joins TRBV5-4 to TRBJ2-1; TRBD2 matches at 8 bases. Losses at the gene ends were 5 bases for V and 3 bases for J; bases not matched to a gene: 7. CDR3 length equals 15 residues. Germline V CDR1 and CDR2: SGHNT, YYREEE (reference sequence). The variable domain in full, completed from reference TRBV5-4 and TRBJ2-1, reads ETGVTQSPTHLIKTRGQQVTLRCSSQSGHNTVSWYQQALGQGPQFIFQYYREEENGRGNFPPRFSGLQFPNYSSELNVNALELDDSALYLCASSRDTSGYNEQFFGPGTRLTVL.

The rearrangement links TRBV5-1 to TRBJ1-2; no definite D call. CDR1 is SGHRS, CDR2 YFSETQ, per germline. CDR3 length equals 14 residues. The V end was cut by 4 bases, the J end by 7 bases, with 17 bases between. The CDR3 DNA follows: TGCGCCAGCAGCCAGACTACAGTTGGTGGTGGCTACACCTTC. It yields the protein CASSQTTVGGGYTF.

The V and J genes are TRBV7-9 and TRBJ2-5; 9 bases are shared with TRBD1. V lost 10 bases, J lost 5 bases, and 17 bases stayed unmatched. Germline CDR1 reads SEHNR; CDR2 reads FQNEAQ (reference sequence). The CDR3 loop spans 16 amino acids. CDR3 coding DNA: TGTGCCACCCCCCGTACCGGGACAGGGACAGGGGAGACCCAGTACTTC. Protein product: CATPRTGTGTGETQYF.